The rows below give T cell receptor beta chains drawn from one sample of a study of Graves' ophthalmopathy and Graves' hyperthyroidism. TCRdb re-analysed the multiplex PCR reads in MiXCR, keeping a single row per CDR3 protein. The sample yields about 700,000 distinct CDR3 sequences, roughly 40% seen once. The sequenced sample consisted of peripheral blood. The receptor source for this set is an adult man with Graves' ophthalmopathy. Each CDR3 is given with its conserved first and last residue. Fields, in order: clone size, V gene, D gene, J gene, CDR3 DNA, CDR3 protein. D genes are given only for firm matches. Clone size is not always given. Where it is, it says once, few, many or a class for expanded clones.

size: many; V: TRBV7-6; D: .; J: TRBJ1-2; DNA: TGTGCCAGCAGCCCGCTACGTGGGGCCTATGGCTACACCTTC; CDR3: CASSPLRGAYGYTF
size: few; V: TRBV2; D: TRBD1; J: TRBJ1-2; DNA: TGTGCCAGCAGTTTACGGACAGGGAGAATGGGCTACACCTTC; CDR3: CASSLRTGRMGYTF
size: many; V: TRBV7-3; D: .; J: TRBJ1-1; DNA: TGTGCCAGCAGCCTCCAAGGGTACACTGAAGCTTTCTTT; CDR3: CASSLQGYTEAFF
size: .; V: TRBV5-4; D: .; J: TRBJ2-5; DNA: TGTGCCAGCAGCCCCCCGGGACTTACGAAAGAGACCCAGTACTTC; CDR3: CASSPPGLTKETQYF
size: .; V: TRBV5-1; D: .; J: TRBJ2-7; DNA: TGCGCCAGCAACCCTTCGGGGAAGGGAACGACCTACGAGCAGTACTTC; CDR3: CASNPSGKGTTYEQYF
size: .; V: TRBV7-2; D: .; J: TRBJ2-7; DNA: .; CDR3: CASSLEGNGCGYTFGQYF
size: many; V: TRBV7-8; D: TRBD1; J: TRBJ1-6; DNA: TGTGCCAGCAGCTTAGTGGGACAGAGCTCCTATAATTCACCCCTCCACTTT; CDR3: CASSLVGQSSYNSPLHF
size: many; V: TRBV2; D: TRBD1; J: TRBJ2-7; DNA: TGTGCAGAGGGACAGGGGTCATCCTACGAGCAGTACTTC; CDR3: CAEGQGSSYEQYF
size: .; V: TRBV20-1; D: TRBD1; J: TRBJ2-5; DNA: TGCAGTGCTCAGGACAGGGGCCTACCGCGGGAGACCCAGTACTTC; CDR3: CSAQDRGLPRETQYF
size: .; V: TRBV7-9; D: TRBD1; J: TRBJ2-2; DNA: TGTGCCAGCAAGACGACAGGGGGCCCCGGGGAGCTGTTTTTT; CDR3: CASKTTGGPGELFF
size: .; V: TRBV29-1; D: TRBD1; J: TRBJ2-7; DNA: TGCAGGGCCCCGGGCAGGGGGCACGAGCAGTACTTC; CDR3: CRAPGRGHEQYF
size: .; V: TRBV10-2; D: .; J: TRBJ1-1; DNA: TGCGCCAGCAGTGAGTCAGGCGGGGCGGAAGCTTTCTTT; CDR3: CASSESGGAEAFF
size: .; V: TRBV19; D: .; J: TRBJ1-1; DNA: TGTGCCTCAAACTCATCATGGAACACTGAAGCTTTCTTT; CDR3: CASNSSWNTEAFF
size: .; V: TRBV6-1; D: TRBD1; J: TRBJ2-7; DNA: TGTGCCAGCAGTTACTTGACAGGGCGGGAGCAGTACTTC; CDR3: CASSYLTGREQYF
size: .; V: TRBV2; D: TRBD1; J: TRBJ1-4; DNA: TGTGCCAGCAGTTGGGACAGGGCCACTGAAAAACTGTTTTTT; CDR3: CASSWDRATEKLFF
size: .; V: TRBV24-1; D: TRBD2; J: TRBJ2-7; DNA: TGTGCCACCAGTGACCCCGGGACTAGCGGGCTTTACGAGCAGTACTTC; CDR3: CATSDPGTSGLYEQYF
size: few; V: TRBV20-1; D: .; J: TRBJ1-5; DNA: TGCAGTGCTAGGGTGGGCTTCGATCAGCCCCAGCATTTT; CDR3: CSARVGFDQPQHF
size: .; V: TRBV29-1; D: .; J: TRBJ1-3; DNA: TGCAGCGTGGGCGGGGGGGCAGGAGAGACCATATATTTT; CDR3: CSVGGGAGETIYF
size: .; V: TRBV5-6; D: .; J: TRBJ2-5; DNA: TGTGCCAGCAGCGGATCTGACAGTTTCGAGACCCAGTACTTC; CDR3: CASSGSDSFETQYF
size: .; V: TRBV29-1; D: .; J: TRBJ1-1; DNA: TGCAGCGCCCAACTAGCGGAGAACACTGAAGCTTTCTTT; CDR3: CSAQLAENTEAFF
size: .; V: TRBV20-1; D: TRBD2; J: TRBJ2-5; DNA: TGCAGTGCTAGTTGGACTAGCGGGGGGTCCCAAGAGACCCAGTACTTC; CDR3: CSASWTSGGSQETQYF
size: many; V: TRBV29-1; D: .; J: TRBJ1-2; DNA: TGCAGCGTTGAAGATCTTCGGGGTCTGGGGTATGGCTACACCTTC; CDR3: CSVEDLRGLGYGYTF
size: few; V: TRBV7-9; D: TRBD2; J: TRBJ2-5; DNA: TGTGCCAGCAGCCCCCTAGGGACTACCCAAGAGACCCAGTACTTC; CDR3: CASSPLGTTQETQYF
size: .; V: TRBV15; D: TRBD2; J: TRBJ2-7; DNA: TGTGCCACCAGCAGAGGAAGCGGGAGCTCCTACGAGCAGTACTTC; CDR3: CATSRGSGSSYEQYF
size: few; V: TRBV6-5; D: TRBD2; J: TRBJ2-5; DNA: TGTGCCAGCACCTTGACTAGCTGGAGTGAGACCCAGTACTTC; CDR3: CASTLTSWSETQYF
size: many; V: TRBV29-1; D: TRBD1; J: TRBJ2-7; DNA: TGCAGCGTTGAATTGGGACAGGGTTTGTACTTC; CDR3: CSVELGQGLYF
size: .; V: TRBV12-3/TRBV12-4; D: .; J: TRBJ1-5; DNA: TGTGCCAGCAGTTTAGCGCCAGACAATCAGCCCCAGCATTTT; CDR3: CASSLAPDNQPQHF
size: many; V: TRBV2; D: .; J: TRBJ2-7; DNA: TGTGCCAGCTTAGTTCAGAGCTACGAGCAGTACTTC; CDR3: CASLVQSYEQYF
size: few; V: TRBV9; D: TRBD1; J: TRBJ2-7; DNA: TGTGCCAGCAGTTACCTCAGGGGGCGCGGGTACGAGCAGTACTTC; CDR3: CASSYLRGRGYEQYF
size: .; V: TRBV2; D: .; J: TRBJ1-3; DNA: TGCGCCAGCAGCCAACCCCTGGCGGGACGATCTGGAAACACCATATATTTT; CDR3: CASSQPLAGRSGNTIYF
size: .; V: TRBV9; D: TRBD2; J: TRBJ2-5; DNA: TGTGCCAGCAGCGTAGGAGAAGGGCGGGGGGGCCTCGGAGAGACCCAGTACTTC; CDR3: CASSVGEGRGGLGETQYF
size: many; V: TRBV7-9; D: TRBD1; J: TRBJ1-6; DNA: TGTGCCAGCAGCCAAGAGACAGGGCGATCACCCCTCCACTTT; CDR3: CASSQETGRSPLHF
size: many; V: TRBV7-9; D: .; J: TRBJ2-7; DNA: TGTGCCAGCGGGGGACGGGGTTACGAGCAGTACTTC; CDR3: CASGGRGYEQYF
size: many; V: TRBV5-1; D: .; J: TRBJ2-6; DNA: TGCGCCAGCAGCTTGGGACGTGTCAGTAAAATCTCTGGGGCCAACGTCCTGACTTTC; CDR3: CASSLGRVSKISGANVLTF
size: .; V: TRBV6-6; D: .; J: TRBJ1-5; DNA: TGTGCCAGCAGTCGCGATTTGGGCAATCAGCCCCAGCATTTT; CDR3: CASSRDLGNQPQHF
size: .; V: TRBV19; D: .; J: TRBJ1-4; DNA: TGTGCCAGTAGTATGACCCTACAGAGGCTCTCGGAAAAACTGTTTTTT; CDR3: CASSMTLQRLSEKLFF
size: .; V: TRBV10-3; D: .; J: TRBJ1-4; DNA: TGTGCCATCAGTGACCCAGGAGGGACGTATGAAAAACTGTTTTTT; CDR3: CAISDPGGTYEKLFF
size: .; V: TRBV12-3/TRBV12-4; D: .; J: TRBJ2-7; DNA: TGTGCCAGCAGTTTCGGGCAGGGAGTCGAGCAGTACTTC; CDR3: CASSFGQGVEQYF
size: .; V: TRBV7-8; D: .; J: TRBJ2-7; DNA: TGTGCCAGCAGCCCTTCGATATACGAGCAGTACTTC; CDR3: CASSPSIYEQYF
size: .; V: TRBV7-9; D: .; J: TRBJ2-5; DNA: TGTGCCAGCAGCCCAAGCTCCCCCGGCACGGAGACCCAGTACTTC; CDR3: CASSPSSPGTETQYF
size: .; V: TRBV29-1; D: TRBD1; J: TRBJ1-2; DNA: TGCAGCGTCATAGACAGGGGTAACTATGGCTACACCTTC; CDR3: CSVIDRGNYGYTF
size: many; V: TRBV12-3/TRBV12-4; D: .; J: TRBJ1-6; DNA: TGTGCCAGCAGTGGGAATAATTCACCCCTCCACTTT; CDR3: CASSGNNSPLHF
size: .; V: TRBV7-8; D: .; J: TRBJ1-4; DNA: TGTGCCAGCAGCTTAACCGGGAGACCAACTAATGAAAAACTGTTTTTT; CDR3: CASSLTGRPTNEKLFF
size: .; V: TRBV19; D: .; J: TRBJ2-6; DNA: TGTGCCAGTAGTATAGTCCGGTCTGGGGCCAACGTCCTGACTTTC; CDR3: CASSIVRSGANVLTF